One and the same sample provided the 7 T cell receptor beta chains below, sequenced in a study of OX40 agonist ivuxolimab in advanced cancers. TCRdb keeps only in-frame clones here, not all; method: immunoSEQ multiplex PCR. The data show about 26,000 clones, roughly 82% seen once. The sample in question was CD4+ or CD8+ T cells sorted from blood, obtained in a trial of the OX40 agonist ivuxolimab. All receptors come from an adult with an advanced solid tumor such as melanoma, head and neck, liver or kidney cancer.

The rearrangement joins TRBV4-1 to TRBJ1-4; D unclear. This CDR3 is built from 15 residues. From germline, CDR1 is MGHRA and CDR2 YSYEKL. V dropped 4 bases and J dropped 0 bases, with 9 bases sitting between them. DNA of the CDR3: TGCGCCAGCAGCCCGAACACCGCAACTAATGAAAAACTGTTTTTT. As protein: CASSPNTATNEKLFF.

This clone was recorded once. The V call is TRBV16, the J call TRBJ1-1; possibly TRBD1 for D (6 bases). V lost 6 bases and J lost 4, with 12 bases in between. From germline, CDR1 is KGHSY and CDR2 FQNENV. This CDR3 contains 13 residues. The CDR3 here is CASRGTGSTEAFF. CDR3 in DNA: TGTGCCAGCAGGGGCACAGGGAGCACTGAAGCTTTCTTT. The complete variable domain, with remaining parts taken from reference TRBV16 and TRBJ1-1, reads GEEVAQTPKHLVRGEGQKAKLYCAPIKGHSYVFWYQQVLKNEFKFLISFQNENVFDETGMPKERFSAKCLPNSPCSLEIQATKLEDSAVYFCASRGTGSTEAFFGQGTRLTVV.

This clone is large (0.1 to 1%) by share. Here the CDR3 DNA reads TGTGCCAGCACCCTACAGAGTGGGCGGAATTCACCCCTCCACTTT. This encodes CASTLQSGRNSPLHF. The chain carries TRBV2 and TRBJ1-6; D unresolved. Germline-derived CDR1 and CDR2 are SNHLY and FYNNEI. The CDR3 has 15 amino acids. Trimming stripped 7 bases from V and 7 bases from J, with 17 bases between.

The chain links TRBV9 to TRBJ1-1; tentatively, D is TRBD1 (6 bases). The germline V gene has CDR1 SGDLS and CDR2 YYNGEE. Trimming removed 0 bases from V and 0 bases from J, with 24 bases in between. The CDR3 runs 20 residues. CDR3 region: CASSVDGLNGQGRMNTEAFF. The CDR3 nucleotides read TGTGCCAGCAGCGTAGATGGCCTCAACGGCCAGGGGAGAATGAACACTGAAGCTTTCTTT.

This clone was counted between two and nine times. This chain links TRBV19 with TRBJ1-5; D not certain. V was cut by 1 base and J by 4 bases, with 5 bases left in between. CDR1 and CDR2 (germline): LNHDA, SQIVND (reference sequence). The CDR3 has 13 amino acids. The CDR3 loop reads CASSIAVNQPQHF. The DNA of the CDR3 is TGTGCCAGTAGTATAGCCGTAAATCAGCCCCAGCATTTT.

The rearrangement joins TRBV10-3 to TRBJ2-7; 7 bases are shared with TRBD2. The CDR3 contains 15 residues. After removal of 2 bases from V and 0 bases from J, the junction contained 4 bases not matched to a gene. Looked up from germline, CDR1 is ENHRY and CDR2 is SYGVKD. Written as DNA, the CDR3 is TGTGCCATCAGTGAGGGCGGGGGTAGCTCCTACGAGCAGTACTTC. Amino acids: CAISEGGGSSYEQYF.

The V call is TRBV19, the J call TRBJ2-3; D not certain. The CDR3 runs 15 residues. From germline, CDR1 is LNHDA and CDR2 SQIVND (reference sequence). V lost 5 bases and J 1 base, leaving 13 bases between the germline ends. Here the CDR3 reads CASSGSGYGTDTQYF. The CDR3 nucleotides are TGTGCCAGTAGTGGATCCGGATACGGCACAGATACGCAGTATTTT.